In this sample, the clone carrying this TCR beta chain turned up once. Its antigen remains unidentified. Relative to the germline gene, one junction end is altered; a read error may explain this. The identical CDR3 is also encoded by other nucleotide sequences in the sample. This specimen comes from a study of cytomegalovirus exposure and HLA in healthy donors. PCR involved 60 Vbeta and 13 Jbeta primers. Method: immunoSEQ multiplex PCR; TCRdb's copy keeps in-frame clones and lacks some. The sample has 100,000 or so clones, over 70% seen once. The CDR3 loop spans 13 amino acids. CDR1 KGHSH and CDR2 LQKENI come from the germline V gene. Study results and caveats: About 180 TCR beta chains were listed as cytomegalovirus-associated.

The TCR comes from a male donor in good health and CMV-seronegative. Sequences were obtained from PBMCs. The V and J genes are TRBV18 and TRBJ1-1; perhaps TRBD1 as D (6 bases). CDR3 sequence (DNA): TGCGCCAGCTTACAACAGGGATATACTGAAGCTTTCTTT. Translation: CASLQQGYTEAFF.